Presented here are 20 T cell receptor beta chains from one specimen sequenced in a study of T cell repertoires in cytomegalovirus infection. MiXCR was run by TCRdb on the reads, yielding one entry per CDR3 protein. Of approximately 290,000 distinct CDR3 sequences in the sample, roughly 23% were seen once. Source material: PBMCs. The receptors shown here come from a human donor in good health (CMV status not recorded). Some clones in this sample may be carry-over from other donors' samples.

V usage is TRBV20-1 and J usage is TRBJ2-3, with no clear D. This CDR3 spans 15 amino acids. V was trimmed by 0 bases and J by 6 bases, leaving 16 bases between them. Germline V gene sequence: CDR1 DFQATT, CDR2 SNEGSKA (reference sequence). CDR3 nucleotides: TGCAGTGCTAGAGATCAATCCATTTACGGGGATACGCAGTATTTT. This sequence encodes CSARDQSIYGDTQYF.

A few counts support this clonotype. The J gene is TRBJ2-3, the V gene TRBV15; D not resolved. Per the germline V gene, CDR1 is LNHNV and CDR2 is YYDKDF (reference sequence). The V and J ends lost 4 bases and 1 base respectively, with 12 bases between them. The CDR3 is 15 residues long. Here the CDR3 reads CATSTSIHRTDTQYF. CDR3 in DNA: TGTGCCACCAGCACCTCCATCCACCGCACAGATACGCAGTATTTT.

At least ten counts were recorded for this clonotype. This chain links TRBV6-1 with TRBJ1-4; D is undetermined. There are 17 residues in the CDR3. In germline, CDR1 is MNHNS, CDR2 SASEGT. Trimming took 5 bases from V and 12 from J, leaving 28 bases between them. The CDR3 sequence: CASSQIRFGVPDDELFF. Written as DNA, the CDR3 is TGTGCCAGCAGTCAAATCCGTTTCGGGGTGCCCGATGATGAACTGTTTTTT.

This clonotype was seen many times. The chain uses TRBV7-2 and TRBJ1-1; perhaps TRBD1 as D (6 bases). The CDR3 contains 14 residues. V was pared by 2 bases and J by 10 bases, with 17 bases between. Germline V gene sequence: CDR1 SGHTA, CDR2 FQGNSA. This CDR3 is CASSLQDSRSGAFF. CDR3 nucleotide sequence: TGTGCCAGCAGCTTACAGGACAGCCGTTCGGGAGCTTTCTTT.

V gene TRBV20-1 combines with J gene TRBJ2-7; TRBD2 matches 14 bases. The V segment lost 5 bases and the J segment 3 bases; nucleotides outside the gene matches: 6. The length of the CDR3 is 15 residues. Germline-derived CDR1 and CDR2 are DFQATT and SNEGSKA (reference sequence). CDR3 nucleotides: TGCAGTGCTCCCGGACTAGCGGGGGGTTACTACGAGCAGTACTTC. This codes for CSAPGLAGGYYEQYF.

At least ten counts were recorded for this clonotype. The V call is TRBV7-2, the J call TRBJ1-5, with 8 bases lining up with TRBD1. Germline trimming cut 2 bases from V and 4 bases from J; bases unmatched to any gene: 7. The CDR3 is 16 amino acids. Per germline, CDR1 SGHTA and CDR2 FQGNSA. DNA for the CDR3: TGTGCCAGCAGCTTAAGAGGTTGGACAGGGAATCAGCCCCAGCATTTT. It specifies CASSLRGWTGNQPQHF.

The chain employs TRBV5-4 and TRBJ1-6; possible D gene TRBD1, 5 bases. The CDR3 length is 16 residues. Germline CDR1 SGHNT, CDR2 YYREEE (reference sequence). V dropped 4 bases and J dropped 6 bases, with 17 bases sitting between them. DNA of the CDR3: TGTGCCAGCAGCCCCCGCCCGGCAGGGCTTAATTCACCCCTCCACTTT. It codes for CASSPRPAGLNSPLHF.

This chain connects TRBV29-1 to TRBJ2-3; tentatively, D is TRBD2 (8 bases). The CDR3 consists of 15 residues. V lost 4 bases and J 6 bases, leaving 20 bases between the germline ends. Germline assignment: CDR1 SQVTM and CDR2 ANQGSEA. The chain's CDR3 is CSVGGQRTSPDTQYF. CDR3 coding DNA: TGCAGCGTTGGGGGACAGAGGACTAGCCCGGATACGCAGTATTTT.

CDR3 in DNA: TGTGCCAGCACCCCGTGGGGCAGCCTTGAAGCTTTCTTT. This gives the protein CASTPWGSLEAFF. V gene TRBV7-2 combines with J gene TRBJ1-1, with D tentatively TRBD1 (5 bases). CDR1 SGHTA and CDR2 FQGNSA come from the germline V gene. The CDR3 is 13 amino acids. Trimming cost V 7 bases and J 7 bases, with 16 bases left between them. The variable domain in full, with the rest retrieved from reference TRBV7-2 and TRBJ1-1, is GAGVSQSPSNKVTEKGKDVELRCDPISGHTALYWYRQSLGQGLEFLIYFQGNSAPDKSGLPSDRFSAERTGGSVSTLTIQRTQQEDSAVYLCASTPWGSLEAFFGQGTRLTVV.

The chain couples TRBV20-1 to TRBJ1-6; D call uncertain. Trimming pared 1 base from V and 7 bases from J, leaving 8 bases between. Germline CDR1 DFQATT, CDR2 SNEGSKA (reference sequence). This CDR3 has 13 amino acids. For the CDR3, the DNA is TGCAGTGCTAGAGGGCCTAGCAATTCACCCCTCCACTTT. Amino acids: CSARGPSNSPLHF.

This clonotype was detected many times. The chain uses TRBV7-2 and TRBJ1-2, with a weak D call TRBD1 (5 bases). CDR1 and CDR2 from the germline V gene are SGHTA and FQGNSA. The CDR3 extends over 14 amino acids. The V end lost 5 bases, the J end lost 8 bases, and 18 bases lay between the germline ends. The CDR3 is CASSPGPTEGGYTF. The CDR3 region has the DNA TGTGCCAGCAGCCCGGGACCGACGGAGGGGGGCTACACCTTC. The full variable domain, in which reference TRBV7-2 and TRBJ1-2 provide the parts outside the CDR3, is GAGVSQSPSNKVTEKGKDVELRCDPISGHTALYWYRQSLGQGLEFLIYFQGNSAPDKSGLPSDRFSAERTGGSVSTLTIQRTQQEDSAVYLCASSPGPTEGGYTFGSGTRLTVV.

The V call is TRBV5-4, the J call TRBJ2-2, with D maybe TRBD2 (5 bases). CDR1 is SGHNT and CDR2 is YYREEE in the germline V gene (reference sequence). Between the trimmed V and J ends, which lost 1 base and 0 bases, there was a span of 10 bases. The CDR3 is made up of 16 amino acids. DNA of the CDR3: TGTGCCAGCAGCTTGATCCCGGGAACGAACACCGGGGAGCTGTTTTTT. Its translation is CASSLIPGTNTGELFF.

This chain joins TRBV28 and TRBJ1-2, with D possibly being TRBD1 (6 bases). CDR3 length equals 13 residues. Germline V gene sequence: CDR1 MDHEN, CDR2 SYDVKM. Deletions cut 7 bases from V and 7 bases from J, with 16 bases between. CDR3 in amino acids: CASIRAGGSGYTF. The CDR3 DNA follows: TGTGCCAGCATCCGGGCGGGGGGCTCTGGCTACACCTTC.

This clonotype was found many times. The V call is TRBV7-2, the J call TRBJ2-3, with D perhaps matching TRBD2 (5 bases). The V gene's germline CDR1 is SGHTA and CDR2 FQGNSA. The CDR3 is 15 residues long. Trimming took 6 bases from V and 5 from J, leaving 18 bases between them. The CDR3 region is CASRPGGGPVDTQYF. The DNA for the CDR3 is TGTGCCAGCAGACCCGGAGGCGGACCAGTAGATACGCAGTATTTT.

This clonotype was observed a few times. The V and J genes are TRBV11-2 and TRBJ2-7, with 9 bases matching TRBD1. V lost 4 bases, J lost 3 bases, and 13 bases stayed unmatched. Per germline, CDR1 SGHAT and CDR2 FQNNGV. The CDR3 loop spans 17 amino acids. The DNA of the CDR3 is TGTGCCAGCAGCTGGGGGGGGGGGGGACAGGGCCTCTACGAGCAGTACTTC. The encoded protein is CASSWGGGGQGLYEQYF.

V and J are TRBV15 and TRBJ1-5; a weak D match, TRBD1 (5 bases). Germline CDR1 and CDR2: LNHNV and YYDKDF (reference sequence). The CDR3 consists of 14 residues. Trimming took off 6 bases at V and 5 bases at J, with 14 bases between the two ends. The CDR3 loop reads CATRGEGGDQPQHF. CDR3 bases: TGTGCCACCAGGGGAGAGGGAGGGGATCAGCCCCAGCATTTT.

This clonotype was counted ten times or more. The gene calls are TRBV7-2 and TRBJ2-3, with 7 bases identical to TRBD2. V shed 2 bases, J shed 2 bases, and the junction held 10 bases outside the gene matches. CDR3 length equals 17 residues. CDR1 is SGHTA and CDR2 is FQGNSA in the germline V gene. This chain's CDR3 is CASSLQKRGRFTDTQYF. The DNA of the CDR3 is TGTGCCAGCAGCTTACAAAAGCGCGGGAGATTCACAGATACGCAGTATTTT.

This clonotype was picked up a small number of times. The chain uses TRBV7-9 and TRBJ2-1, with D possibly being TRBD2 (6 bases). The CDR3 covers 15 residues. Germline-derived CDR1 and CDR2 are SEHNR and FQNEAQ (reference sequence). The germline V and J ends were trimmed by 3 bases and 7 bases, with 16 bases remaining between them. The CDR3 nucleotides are TGTGCCAGCAGCTTCACCGGGACCCGGGGGAATGAGCAGTTCTTC. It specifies CASSFTGTRGNEQFF.

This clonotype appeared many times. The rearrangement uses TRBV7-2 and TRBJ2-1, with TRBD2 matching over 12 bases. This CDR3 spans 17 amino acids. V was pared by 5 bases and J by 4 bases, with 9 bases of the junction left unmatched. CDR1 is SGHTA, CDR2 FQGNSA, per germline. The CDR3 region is CASSNELAGGIYNEQFF. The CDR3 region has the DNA TGTGCCAGCAGCAACGAGCTAGCGGGAGGGATTTACAATGAGCAGTTCTTC.

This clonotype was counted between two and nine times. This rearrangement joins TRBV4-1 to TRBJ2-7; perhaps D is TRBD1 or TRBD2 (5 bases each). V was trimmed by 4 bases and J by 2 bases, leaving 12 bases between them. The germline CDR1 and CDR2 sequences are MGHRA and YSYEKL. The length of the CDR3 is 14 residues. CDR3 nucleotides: TGCGCCAGCAGCCGTGGGACGGCTACCTACGAGCAGTACTTC. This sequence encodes CASSRGTATYEQYF.